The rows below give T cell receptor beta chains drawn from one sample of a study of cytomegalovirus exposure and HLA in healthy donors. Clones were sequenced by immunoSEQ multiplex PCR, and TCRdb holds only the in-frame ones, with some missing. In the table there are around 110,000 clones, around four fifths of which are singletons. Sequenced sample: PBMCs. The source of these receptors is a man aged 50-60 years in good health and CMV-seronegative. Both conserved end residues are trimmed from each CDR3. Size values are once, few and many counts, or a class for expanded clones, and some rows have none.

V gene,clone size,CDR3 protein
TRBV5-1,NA,ASSNSGTSADTQY
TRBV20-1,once,SAPTGFYT
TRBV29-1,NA,SVEGTGWETQY
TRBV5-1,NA,ASSLVALGADTQY
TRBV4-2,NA,ASSQASYSGANVLT
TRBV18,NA,ASSLQEGEQF
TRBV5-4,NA,ASSARTGPTNEKLF
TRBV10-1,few,ASSKGKGGYEQY
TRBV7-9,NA,ASSLVGRGQETQY
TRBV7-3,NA,ASSLAAEQF
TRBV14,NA,ASSQAGWTEAF
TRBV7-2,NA,ASTPDRASYEQY
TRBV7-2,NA,ASSFDRGRVQPQH
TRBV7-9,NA,ASSENRQSNSPLH
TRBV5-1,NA,ASSSGTSTDTQY
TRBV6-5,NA,ASSLGGRRELF
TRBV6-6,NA,ASTSGGGRPGELF
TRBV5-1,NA,ASSLVTGEDYGYT
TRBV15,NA,ATSRGSRDYEQY
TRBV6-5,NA,ASSSTSREKLF
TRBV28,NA,ASSRPPAGKGYT
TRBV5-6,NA,ASSLLGRRQGLSAGELF
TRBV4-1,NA,ASSPTGQETQY
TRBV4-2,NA,ASSHLRMDRDQETQY
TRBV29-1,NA,SVARTADEKLF
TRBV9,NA,ASSPRTGGNYGYT
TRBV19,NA,ASSIGTGGTEAF
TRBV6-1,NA,ASSVSRQSNQPQH
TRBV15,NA,ATSTDRGQPQH
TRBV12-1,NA,ASSSPGQGSKGNYGYT
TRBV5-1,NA,ASSYRQGSGTEAF
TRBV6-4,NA,ASRNGQGNGYT